Reported below is one T cell receptor (beta chain). This record belongs to a study of OX40 agonist ivuxolimab in advanced cancers. This CDR3 spans 13 amino acids. The V gene's germline CDR1 is ENHRY and CDR2 SYGVKD. The V and J ends lost 8 bases and 4 bases respectively, with 15 bases between them. Data came from immunoSEQ multiplex PCR; TCRdb stores just in-frame clones and leaves some out. The data contain 55,000 to 65,000 clones, roughly nine tenths of them singletons. This receptor was identified in an adult with an advanced solid tumor such as melanoma, head and neck, liver or kidney cancer. The chain is built from TRBV10-3 and TRBJ2-7; no definite D call. Specimen: CD4+ or CD8+ T cells sorted from blood, collected in a trial of the OX40 agonist ivuxolimab. Here the CDR3 reads CAISATLGYEQYF. In DNA form, the CDR3 reads TGTGCCATCTCTGCTACCCTCGGTTACGAGCAGTACTTC.